This passage covers 5 T cell receptor beta chains from one sample sequenced in a study of blood T cell repertoires in COVID-19. Assay: immunoSEQ multiplex PCR; the TCRdb copy retains only in-frame clones and omits some. Of under 300,000 clones listed, around nine tenths were seen once; the top ten hold approximately 2.2%. The sequencing sample was made of peripheral blood. These receptors all come from a man aged 50 or older with acute or convalescent COVID-19.

This clone has a handful of counts. The chain recombines TRBV19 with TRBJ2-2, with D uncertain. The germline CDR1 and CDR2 sequences are LNHDA and SQIVND (reference sequence). Deletions cut 7 bases from V and 6 bases from J, with 15 bases between. This CDR3 is 14 amino acids long. The CDR3 nucleotides read TGTGCCAGTACCTCGGTCCTAGGTCCCGGGGAGCTGTTTTTT. Protein: CASTSVLGPGELFF.

The chain recombines TRBV3-1 (or the pseudogene TRBV3-2) with TRBJ2-5; 10 bases are shared with TRBD2. CDR3 length equals 16 residues. V shed 4 bases and J 5 bases; nucleotides not matched to a gene: 10. The germline CDR1 and CDR2 sequences are LGHDT and YNNKEL (reference sequence). This chain's CDR3 is CASSPLTLAGRETQYF. In nucleotides, the CDR3 is TGTGCCAGCAGCCCCCTCACACTAGCGGGGCGGGAGACCCAGTACTTC.

The rearrangement joins TRBV7-6 to TRBJ1-6; 10 nucleotides match TRBD1. The trim removed 6 bases at V and 9 bases at J, leaving 5 bases unmatched. The length of the CDR3 is 14 residues. Germline loops: CDR1 SGHVS, CDR2 FNYEAQ. The CDR3 here is CASSPTGGTSPLHF. The DNA of the CDR3 is TGTGCCAGCAGTCCGACAGGGGGCACTTCACCCCTCCACTTT.

A single count supports this clone. The rearrangement uses TRBV12-3 or TRBV12-4 and TRBJ1-2; 8 positions agree with TRBD1. Unmatched junction bases numbered 7, after V lost 6 bases and J lost 7 bases. CDR3 size: 13 residues. Here the CDR3 reads CASSPDRGGGYTF. The CDR3 nucleotides read TGTGCCAGCAGCCCCGACAGGGGTGGTGGCTACACCTTC.

This sequence joins TRBV10-3 and TRBJ2-6; tentative D call: TRBD2 (6 bases). Per germline, CDR1 ENHRY and CDR2 SYGVKD. The V end was cut by 2 bases, the J end by 4 bases, with 12 bases between. The CDR3 loop spans 16 amino acids. The CDR3 loop reads CAISELGGAGANVLTF. Here the CDR3 DNA reads TGTGCCATCAGTGAGCTCGGAGGGGCCGGGGCCAACGTCCTGACTTTC.